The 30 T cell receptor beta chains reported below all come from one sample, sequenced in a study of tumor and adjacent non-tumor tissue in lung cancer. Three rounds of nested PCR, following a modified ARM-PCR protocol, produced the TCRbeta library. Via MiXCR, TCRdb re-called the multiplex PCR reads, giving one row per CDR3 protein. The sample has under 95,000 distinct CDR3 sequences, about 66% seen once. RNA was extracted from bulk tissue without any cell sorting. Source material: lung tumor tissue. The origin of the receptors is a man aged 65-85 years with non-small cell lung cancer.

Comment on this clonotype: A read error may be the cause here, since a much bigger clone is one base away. This CDR3 reads CTSSPRTEMNTEAFF. The CDR3 nucleotides are TGTACCAGCAGTCCCCGGACCGAGATGAACACTGAAGCTTTCTTT. This chain uses TRBV28 with TRBJ1-1, with D hard to call. The germline CDR1 and CDR2 sequences are MDHEN and SYDVKM. The CDR3 consists of 15 residues. Full variable domain (remainder filled in from reference TRBV28 and TRBJ1-1): DVKVTQSSRYLVKRTGEKVFLECVQDMDHENMFWYRQDPGLGLRLIYFSYDVKMKEKGDIPEGYSVSREKKERFSLILESASTNQTSMYLCTSSPRTEMNTEAFFGQGTRLTVV.

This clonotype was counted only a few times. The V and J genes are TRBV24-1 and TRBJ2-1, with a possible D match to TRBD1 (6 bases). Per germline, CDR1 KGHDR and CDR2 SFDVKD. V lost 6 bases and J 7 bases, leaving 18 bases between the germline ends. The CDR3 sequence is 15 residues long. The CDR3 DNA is TGTGCCACCAGTCGAAGGGGACAAATAAAGAATGAGCAGTTCTTC. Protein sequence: CATSRRGQIKNEQFF.

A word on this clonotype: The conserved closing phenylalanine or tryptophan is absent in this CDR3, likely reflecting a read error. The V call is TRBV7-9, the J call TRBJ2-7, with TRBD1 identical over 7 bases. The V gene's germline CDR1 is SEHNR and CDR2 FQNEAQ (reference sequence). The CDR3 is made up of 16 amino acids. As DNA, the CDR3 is TGTACCAGCAGTGGGCGAGACAAGACAGGGACCCACGAGCAGTACTTA. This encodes CTSSGRDKTGTHEQYL.

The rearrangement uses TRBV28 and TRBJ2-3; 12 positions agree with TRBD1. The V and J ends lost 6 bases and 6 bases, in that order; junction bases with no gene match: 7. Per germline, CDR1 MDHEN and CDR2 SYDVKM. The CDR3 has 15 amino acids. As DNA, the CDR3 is TGTGCCAGCAGCTCCGGGACAGGGGGCCTGGATACGCAGTATTTT. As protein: CASSSGTGGLDTQYF.

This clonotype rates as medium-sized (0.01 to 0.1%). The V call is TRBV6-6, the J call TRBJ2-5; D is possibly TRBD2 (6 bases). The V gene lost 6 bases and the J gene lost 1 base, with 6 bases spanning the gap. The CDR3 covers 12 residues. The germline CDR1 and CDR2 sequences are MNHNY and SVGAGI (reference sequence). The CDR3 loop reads CASRGGQETQYF. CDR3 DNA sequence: TGTGCCAGCAGGGGGGGCCAAGAGACCCAGTACTTC.

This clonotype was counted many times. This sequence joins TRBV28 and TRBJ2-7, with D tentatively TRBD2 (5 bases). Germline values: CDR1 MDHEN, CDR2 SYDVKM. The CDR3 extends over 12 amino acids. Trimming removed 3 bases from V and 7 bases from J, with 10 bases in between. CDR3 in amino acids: CASSFRTREQYF. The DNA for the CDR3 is TGTGCCAGCAGTTTCAGGACTCGGGAGCAGTACTTC.

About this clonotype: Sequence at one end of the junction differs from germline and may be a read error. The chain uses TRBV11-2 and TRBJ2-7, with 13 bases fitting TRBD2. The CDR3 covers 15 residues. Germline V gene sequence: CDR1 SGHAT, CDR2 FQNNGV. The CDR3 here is CASSELAGGWDEQYF. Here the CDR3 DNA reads TGTGCCAGCAGCGAACTAGCGGGGGGGTGGGACGAGCAATACTTC.

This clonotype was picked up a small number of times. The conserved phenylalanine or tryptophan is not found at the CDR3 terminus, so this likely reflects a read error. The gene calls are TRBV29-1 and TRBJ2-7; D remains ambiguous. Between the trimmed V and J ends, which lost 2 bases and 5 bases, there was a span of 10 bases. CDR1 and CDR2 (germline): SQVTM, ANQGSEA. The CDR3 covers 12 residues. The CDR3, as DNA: TGCAGCGTTGAAAGGTGGCTAGACGAGCAGTACTTA. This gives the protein CSVERWLDEQYL.

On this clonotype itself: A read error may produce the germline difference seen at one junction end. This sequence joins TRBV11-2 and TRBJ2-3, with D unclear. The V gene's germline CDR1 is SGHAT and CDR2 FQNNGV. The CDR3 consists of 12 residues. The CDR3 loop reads CVSSLSADTRYF. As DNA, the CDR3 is TGTGTCAGCAGCTTATCCGCAGATACGCGGTATTTT.

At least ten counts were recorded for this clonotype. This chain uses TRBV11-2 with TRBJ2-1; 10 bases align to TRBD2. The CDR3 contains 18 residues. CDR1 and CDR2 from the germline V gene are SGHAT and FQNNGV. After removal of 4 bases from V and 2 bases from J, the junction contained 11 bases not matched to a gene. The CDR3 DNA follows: TGTGCCAGCAGCTCGCTACTAGCGGGGAGCCCTGCCTACAATGAGCAGTTCTTC. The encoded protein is CASSSLLAGSPAYNEQFF.

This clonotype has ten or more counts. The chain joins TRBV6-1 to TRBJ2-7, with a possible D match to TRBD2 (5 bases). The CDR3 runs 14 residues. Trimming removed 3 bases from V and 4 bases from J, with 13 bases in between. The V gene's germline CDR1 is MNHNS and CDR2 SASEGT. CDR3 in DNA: TGTGCCAGCAGTGACAAACTGAGGGCTTACGAGCAGTACTTC. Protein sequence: CASSDKLRAYEQYF.

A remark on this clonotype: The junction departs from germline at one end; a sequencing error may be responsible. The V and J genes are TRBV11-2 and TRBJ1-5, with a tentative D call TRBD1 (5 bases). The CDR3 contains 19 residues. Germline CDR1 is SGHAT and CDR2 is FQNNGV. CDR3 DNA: TGTGCCAGAAGACTTGGGTGGGGGGAAAGAGGTTCTAGCAATCAGCCACAGCATTTT. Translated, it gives CARRLGWGERGSSNQPQHF.

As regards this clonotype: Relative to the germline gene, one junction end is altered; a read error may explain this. The CDR3 reads CASSPGLAGPLSTDTQCF. CDR3 DNA: TGTGCTAGCAGCCCTGGACTAGCGGGGCCCTTGAGCACGGATACGCAGTGTTTT. The V gene is TRBV11-2, the J gene TRBJ2-3, with 12 bases matching TRBD2. CDR1 is SGHAT and CDR2 is FQNNGV in the germline V gene. This CDR3 region has 18 residues. Full variable domain (rest looked up from reference TRBV11-2 and TRBJ2-3): EAGVAQSPRYKIIEKRQSVAFWCNPISGHATLYWYQQILGQGPKLLIQFQNNGVVDDSQLPKDRFSAERLKGVDSTLKIQPAKLEDSAVYLCASSPGLAGPLSTDTQCFGPGTRLTVL.

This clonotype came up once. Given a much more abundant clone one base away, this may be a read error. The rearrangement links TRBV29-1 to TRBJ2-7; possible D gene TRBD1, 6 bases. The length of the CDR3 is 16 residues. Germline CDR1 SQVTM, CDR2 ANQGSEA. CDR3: CSVEAGQGPLSYELYF. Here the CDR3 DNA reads TGCAGCGTTGAAGCCGGGCAGGGGCCCCTCTCCTACGAGCTGTACTTC.

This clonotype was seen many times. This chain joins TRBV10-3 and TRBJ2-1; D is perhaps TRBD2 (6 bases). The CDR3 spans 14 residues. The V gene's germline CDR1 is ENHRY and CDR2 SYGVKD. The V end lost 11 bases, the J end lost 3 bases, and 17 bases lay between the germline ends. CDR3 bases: TGTGCCGTCGGGGGAAGCGGTAACTACAATGAGCAGTTCTTC. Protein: CAVGGSGNYNEQFF.

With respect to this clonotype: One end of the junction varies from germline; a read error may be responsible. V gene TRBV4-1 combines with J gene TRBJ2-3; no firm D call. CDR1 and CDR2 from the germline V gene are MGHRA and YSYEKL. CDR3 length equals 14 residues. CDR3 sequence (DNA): TGCGCCAGCAGTAAACCGGAGACGTACGATACGCAATATTTT. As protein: CASSKPETYDTQYF.

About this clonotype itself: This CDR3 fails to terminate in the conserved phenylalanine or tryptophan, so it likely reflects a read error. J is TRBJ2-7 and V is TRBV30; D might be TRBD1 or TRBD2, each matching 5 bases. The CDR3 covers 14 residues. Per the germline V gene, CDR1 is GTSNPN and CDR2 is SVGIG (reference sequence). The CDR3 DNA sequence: TGTGTCTGGAGGACGGACTGGGGACCCTACGAGCAGTACTTG. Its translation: CVWRTDWGPYEQYL.

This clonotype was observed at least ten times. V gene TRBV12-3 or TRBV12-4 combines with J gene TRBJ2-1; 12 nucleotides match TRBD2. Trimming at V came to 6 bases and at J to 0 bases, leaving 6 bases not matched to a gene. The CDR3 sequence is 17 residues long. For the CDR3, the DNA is TGTGCCAGCAGGGATACTAGCGGGAGGAGCTCCTACAATGAGCAGTTCTTC. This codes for CASRDTSGRSSYNEQFF.

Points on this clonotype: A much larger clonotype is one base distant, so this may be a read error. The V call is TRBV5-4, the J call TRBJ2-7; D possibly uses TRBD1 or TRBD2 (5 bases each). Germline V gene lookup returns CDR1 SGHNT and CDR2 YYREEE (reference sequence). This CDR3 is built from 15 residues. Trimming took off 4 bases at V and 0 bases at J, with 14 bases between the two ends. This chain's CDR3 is CASSNVREPSYEQYF. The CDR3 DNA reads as TGTGCCAGCAGCAACGTCAGGGAGCCCTCCTACGAGCAGTACTTC.

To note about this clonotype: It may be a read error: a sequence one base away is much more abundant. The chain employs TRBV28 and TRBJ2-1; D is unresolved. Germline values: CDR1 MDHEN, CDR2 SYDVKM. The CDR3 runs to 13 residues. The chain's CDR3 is CASSPLSPNDQFF. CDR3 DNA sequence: TGTGCCAGCAGTCCCCTCTCGCCCAATGATCAGTTCTTC.

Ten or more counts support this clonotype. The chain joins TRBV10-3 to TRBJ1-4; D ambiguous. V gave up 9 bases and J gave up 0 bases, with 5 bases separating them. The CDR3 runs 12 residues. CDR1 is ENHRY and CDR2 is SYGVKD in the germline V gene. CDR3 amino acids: CAIAATNEKLFF. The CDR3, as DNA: TGTGCCATAGCTGCAACTAATGAAAAACTGTTTTTT.

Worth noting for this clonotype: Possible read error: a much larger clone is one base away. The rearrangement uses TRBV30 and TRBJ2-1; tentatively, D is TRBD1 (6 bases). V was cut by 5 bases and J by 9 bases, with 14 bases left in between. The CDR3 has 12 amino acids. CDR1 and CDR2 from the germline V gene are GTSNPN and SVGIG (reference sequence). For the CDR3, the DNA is TGTGCCTGGGGACAGATCACCATTGAGCAGTTCTTC. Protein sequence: CAWGQITIEQFF.

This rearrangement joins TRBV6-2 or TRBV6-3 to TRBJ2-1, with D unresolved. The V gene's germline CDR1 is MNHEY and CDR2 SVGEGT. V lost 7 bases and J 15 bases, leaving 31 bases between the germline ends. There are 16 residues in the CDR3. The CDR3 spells CASTYGTGLLSNEWFF. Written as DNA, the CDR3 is TGTGCCAGCACCTACGGCACGGGCTTACTTAGCAATGAGTGGTTCTTC.

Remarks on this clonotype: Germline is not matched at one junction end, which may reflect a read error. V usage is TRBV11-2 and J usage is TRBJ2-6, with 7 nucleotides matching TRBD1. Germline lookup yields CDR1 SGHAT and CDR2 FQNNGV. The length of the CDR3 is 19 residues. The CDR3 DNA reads TGTACCAGCGGCTCCCCGAGGGGAAGAGGGGGCTCTGGGGCCAACGTTCTGACTTTC. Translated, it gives CTSGSPRGRGGSGANVLTF.

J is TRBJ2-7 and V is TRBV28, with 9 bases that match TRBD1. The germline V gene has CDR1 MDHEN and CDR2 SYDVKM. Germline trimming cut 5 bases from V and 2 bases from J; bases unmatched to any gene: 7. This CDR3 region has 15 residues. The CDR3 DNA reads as TGTGCCAGCAGTCCCGGGACAGGGATCCCCTACGAGCAGTACTTC. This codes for CASSPGTGIPYEQYF.

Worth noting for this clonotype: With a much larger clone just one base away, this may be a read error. The CDR3 bases are TGTGCCATCAGACTCCGGGACTCCTACGAGCAGTACTTC. Translated: CAIRLRDSYEQYF. The chain is built from TRBV6-5 and TRBJ2-7; a weak D match, TRBD2 (5 bases). CDR1 is MNHEY and CDR2 is SVGAGI in the germline V gene. The CDR3 loop spans 13 amino acids. Trimming shortened V by 10 bases and J by 0 bases, and 13 bases separated the two germline ends.

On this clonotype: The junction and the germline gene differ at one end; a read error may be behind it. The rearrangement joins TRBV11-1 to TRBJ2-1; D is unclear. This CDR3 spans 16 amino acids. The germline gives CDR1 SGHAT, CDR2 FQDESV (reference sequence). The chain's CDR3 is CASSPRAGLPYNDQSF. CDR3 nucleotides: TGTGCCAGCAGCCCCCGGGCTGGGTTGCCTTACAATGATCAGTCCTTC.

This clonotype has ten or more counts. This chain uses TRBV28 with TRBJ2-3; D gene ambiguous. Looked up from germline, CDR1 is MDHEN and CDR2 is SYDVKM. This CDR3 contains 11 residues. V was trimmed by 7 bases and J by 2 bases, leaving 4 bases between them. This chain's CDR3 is CASIDTDTQYF. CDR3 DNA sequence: TGTGCCAGCATTGACACAGATACGCAGTATTTT.

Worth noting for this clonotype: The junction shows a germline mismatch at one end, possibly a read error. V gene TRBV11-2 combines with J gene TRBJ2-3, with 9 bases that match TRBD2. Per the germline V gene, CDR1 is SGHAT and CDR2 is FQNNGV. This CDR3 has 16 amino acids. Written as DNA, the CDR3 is TGCGCCAGCAGCCGACCGATAGCGGGGGTGGCAGATACGCGGTATTTT. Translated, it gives CASSRPIAGVADTRYF.

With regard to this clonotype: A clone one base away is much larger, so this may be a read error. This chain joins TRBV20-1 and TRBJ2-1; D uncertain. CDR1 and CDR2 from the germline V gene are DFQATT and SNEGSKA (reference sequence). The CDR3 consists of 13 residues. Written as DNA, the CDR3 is TGCAGTGCCCAGAGATTGGGCCTCAATGAGCTGTTCTTC. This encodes CSAQRLGLNELFF.